The 19 T cell receptor beta chains reported below all come from one sample, sequenced in a study of yellow fever vaccine responses in identical twins (dated 2018 in TCRdb). The method behind the library was RT-PCR. The sequencer listed for this sample is Illumina HiSeq 2500. The public reads were run again by TCRdb, first through fastp at Q25 and then through MiXCR, and only productive beta chains were kept. All rows with the same CDR3 protein become a single entry with the most common DNA and genes. The table for this sample lists 15,000 to 20,000 distinct CDR3 sequences; just over 60% of them were counted only once. Clones ranked in the top ten supply roughly 8% of the sample. The sequencing used T cells from blood (PBMCs), unsorted or a sorted subset (not recorded which), collected before or after yellow fever vaccination (not recorded which). The receptors were sampled from a woman aged 18-35 years who received the yellow fever vaccine. Donor details come from another sample of the same person, matched by shared clones.

This chain links TRBV4-1 with TRBJ1-5; TRBD1 is a possible D gene (5 bases). Germline-derived CDR1 and CDR2 are MGHRA and YSYEKL. V was clipped by 4 bases and J by 6 bases, with 13 bases between them. This CDR3 spans 14 amino acids. The CDR3 loop reads CASSPDQGVQPQHF. The CDR3 bases are TGCGCCAGCAGCCCGGACCAAGGGGTTCAGCCCCAGCATTTT.

This sequence joins TRBV11-2 and TRBJ1-1; D is uncertain. The CDR3 runs to 16 residues. Germline CDR1 reads SGHAT; CDR2 reads FQNNGV. V lost 6 bases and J 1 base, leaving 18 bases between the germline ends. CDR3 DNA: TGTGCCAGCAGTCCCAGGACGGCCCTTGGGAACACTGAAGCTTTCTTT. It specifies CASSPRTALGNTEAFF.

The chain carries TRBV18 and TRBJ2-7, with no clear D. Germline V CDR1 and CDR2: KGHSH, LQKENI. The CDR3 runs 14 residues. V dropped 3 bases and J dropped 0 bases, with 9 bases sitting between them. CDR3 bases: TGTGCCAGCTCACCCCCTTCAATCTCCTACGAGCAGTACTTC. Its translation: CASSPPSISYEQYF. Full variable domain (remainder filled in from reference TRBV18 and TRBJ2-7): NAGVMQNPRHLVRRRGQEARLRCSPMKGHSHVYWYRQLPEEGLKFMVYLQKENIIDESGMPKERFSAEFPKEGPSILRIQQVVRGDSAAYFCASSPPSISYEQYFGPGTRLTVT.

V gene TRBV3-1 combines with J gene TRBJ1-1; D remains unclear. This CDR3 has 14 residues. Trimming left V 0 bases short and J 7 bases short, with 12 bases between. CDR1 and CDR2 from the germline V gene are LGHDT and YNNKEL (reference sequence). CDR3 sequence reads: CASSQDVFGLEAFF. DNA of the CDR3: TGTGCCAGCAGCCAAGATGTGTTCGGCCTTGAAGCTTTCTTT. The whole variable domain, filled in from reference TRBV3-1 and TRBJ1-1, reads DTAVSQTPKYLVTQMGNDKSIKCEQNLGHDTMYWYKQDSKKFLKIMFSYNNKELIINETVPNRFSPKSPDKAHLNLHINSLELGDSAVYFCASSQDVFGLEAFFGQGTRLTVV.

The genes are TRBV12-3 or TRBV12-4 and TRBJ2-5; 7 positions agree with TRBD1. CDR3 length: 15 residues. V dropped 5 bases and J dropped 2; count of bases not matched to a gene: 8. CDR3: CASSPRDSSQETQYF. The CDR3 DNA is TGTGCCAGCAGTCCAAGGGACAGCTCGCAAGAGACCCAGTACTTC.

This clonotype has only a few counts. The rearrangement links TRBV28 to TRBJ2-1; D remains ambiguous. V was clipped by 2 bases and J by 7 bases, with 12 bases between them. Germline assignment: CDR1 MDHEN and CDR2 SYDVKM. The CDR3 totals 14 residues. The CDR3 loop reads CASSLVNPGNEQFF. In DNA, the CDR3 is TGTGCCAGCAGTTTAGTTAACCCCGGGAATGAGCAGTTCTTC.

This chain joins TRBV2 and TRBJ2-7, with TRBD2 matching 9 bases. This CDR3 contains 14 residues. Germline V gene data show CDR1 as SNHLY and CDR2 as FYNNEI. V lost 4 bases to trimming and J lost 2 bases; unmatched junction nucleotides: 3. The CDR3, as DNA: TGTGCCAGCAGTGGAGCGGGGGGCACCTACGAGCAGTACGTC. Amino acid sequence: CASSGAGGTYEQYV.

This clonotype was found a few times. CDR3 amino acids: CASSLIRGPADTQYF. Written as DNA, the CDR3 is TGTGCCAGCAGTTTGATCCGGGGGCCTGCAGATACGCAGTATTTT. The chain employs TRBV12-3 or TRBV12-4 and TRBJ2-3; D may match TRBD1 or TRBD2 (6 bases each). The ends were cut back, 3 bases at V and 4 bases at J, with 14 bases in the middle. The CDR3 loop spans 15 amino acids.

The chain combines TRBV28 with TRBJ2-7; 8 positions agree with TRBD2. This CDR3 comprises 14 residues. Germline values: CDR1 MDHEN, CDR2 SYDVKM. V lost 8 bases and J lost 0; bases outside the gene matches: 6. The CDR3 reads CASEPGGSSYEQYV. CDR3 DNA sequence: TGTGCCAGCGAGCCGGGAGGGAGCTCCTACGAGCAGTACGTC.

The chain couples TRBV5-4 to TRBJ2-1; 10 nucleotides agree with TRBD2. The V gene end was trimmed by 0 bases and the J gene end by 4 bases; junction bases not matched to a gene: 1. The germline gives CDR1 SGHNT, CDR2 YYREEE (reference sequence). This CDR3 is built from 15 residues. The CDR3 is CASSLDSGGYNEQFF. CDR3 DNA: TGTGCCAGCAGCTTGGATAGCGGGGGGTACAATGAGCAGTTCTTC.

A single count supports this clonotype. This chain joins TRBV7-6 and TRBJ2-1; 11 bases match TRBD2. The CDR3 runs to 15 residues. Germline CDR1 is SGHVS and CDR2 is FNYEAQ. The ends lost 5 bases at V and 8 bases at J; junction bases unmatched: 8. The CDR3: CASSVLAGVRDEQFF. For the CDR3, the DNA is TGTGCCAGCAGCGTACTAGCGGGAGTACGCGATGAGCAGTTCTTC.

This clonotype showed up just a few times. This chain joins TRBV29-1 and TRBJ1-2, with 8 bases identical to TRBD1. The CDR3 extends over 15 amino acids. V shed 4 bases, J shed 3 bases, and the junction held 10 bases outside the gene matches. Germline V CDR1 and CDR2: SQVTM, ANQGSEA. CDR3: CSVVWRQGQDYGYTF. The CDR3 coding sequence is TGCAGCGTTGTGTGGCGACAGGGGCAAGACTATGGCTACACCTTC.

This chain links TRBV20-1 with TRBJ1-5; the D is unclear. Deletions cut 3 bases from V and 3 bases from J, with 6 bases between. This CDR3 is built from 12 residues. Germline lookup yields CDR1 DFQATT and CDR2 SNEGSKA (reference sequence). DNA of the CDR3: TGCAGTGCTAGTTGGATCAATCAGCCCCAGCATTTT. It translates to CSASWINQPQHF.

The chain joins TRBV7-3 to TRBJ1-1; no clear D. CDR1 SGHTA and CDR2 FQGTGA come from the germline V gene. V lost 1 base to trimming and J lost 1 base, with 4 bases between them. The CDR3 has 13 residues. CDR3 sequence (DNA): TGTGCCAGCAGCTTAAGGGGGAACACTGAAGCTTTCTTT. This codes for CASSLRGNTEAFF.

The V call is TRBV28, the J call TRBJ2-7, with 9 bases lining up with TRBD1. Germline loops: CDR1 MDHEN, CDR2 SYDVKM. The length of the CDR3 is 16 residues. V lost 4 bases to trimming and J lost 4 bases; unmatched junction nucleotides: 11. The CDR3 loop is CASSSPPGQGVYEQYF. The CDR3 bases are TGTGCCAGCAGTTCCCCGCCGGGACAGGGCGTATACGAGCAGTACTTC.

This sequence joins TRBV5-1 and TRBJ1-6, with a tentative D call TRBD1 (5 bases). The V gene's germline CDR1 is SGHRS and CDR2 YFSETQ. Trimming stripped 2 bases from V and 6 bases from J, with 15 bases between. The CDR3 has 16 amino acids. This chain's CDR3 is CASSFQVGTANSPLHF. For the CDR3, the DNA is TGCGCCAGCAGCTTCCAGGTGGGGACGGCTAATTCACCCCTCCACTTT. The full variable domain, rest sourced from reference TRBV5-1 and TRBJ1-6, is KAGVTQTPRYLIKTRGQQVTLSCSPISGHRSVSWYQQTPGQGLQFLFEYFSETQRNKGNFPGRFSGRQFSNSRSEMNVSTLELGDSALYLCASSFQVGTANSPLHFGNGTRLTVT.

The chain uses TRBV29-1 and TRBJ2-1; maybe TRBD2 (6 bases). This CDR3 contains 14 residues. The germline V gene encodes CDR1 SQVTM and CDR2 ANQGSEA. Trimming left V 6 bases short and J 2 bases short, with 14 bases between. CDR3 in amino acids: CSVTGTPAYNEQFF. CDR3 DNA sequence: TGCAGCGTAACCGGGACTCCGGCCTACAATGAGCAGTTCTTC.

The V and J genes are TRBV2 and TRBJ2-1; a possible D gene is TRBD1 (5 bases). The V end was cut by 8 bases, the J end by 4 bases, with 12 bases between. The CDR3 loop spans 13 amino acids. Per germline, CDR1 SNHLY and CDR2 FYNNEI. Here the CDR3 reads CASSVDRYNEQFF. CDR3 bases: TGTGCCAGCTCCGTCGACAGATACAATGAGCAGTTCTTC.

V and J are TRBV11-3 and TRBJ2-1; D not resolved. The CDR3 runs 14 residues. The V gene lost 4 bases and the J gene lost 8 bases, with 15 bases spanning the gap. Germline CDR1 SGHNT, CDR2 YENEEA. DNA for the CDR3: TGTGCCAGCAGCTCACAATGGGATGTCGATGAGCAGTTCTTC. Protein product: CASSSQWDVDEQFF. The variable domain in full, completed from reference TRBV11-3 and TRBJ2-1, reads EAGVVQSPRYKIIEKKQPVAFWCNPISGHNTLYWYLQNLGQGPELLIRYENEEAVDDSQLPKDRFSAERLKGVDSTLKIQPAELGDSAVYLCASSSQWDVDEQFFGPGTRLTVL.